The clone carrying this T cell receptor (beta chain) occurred once. Antigen specificity is unknown. Evenly divided among several immunoSEQ plates was the genomic DNA of each subset. Data came from immunoSEQ multiplex PCR; TCRdb stores just in-frame clones and leaves some out. Of approximately 1.5 million clones listed, approximately 98.5% are singletons. The data belong to a study of shared clonotypes between healthy human individuals. Study-level background: Serving as donors were a couple of women and three men, whose ages spanned 18 to 49.

Notes on the study in general: The study found about 5% of naive CD4 clonotypes shared across a few donors. Researchers sampled only blood; tissue repertoires likely differ.

V was clipped by 8 bases and J by 7 bases; unmatched bases: 8. This CDR3 comprises 13 residues. Germline CDR1 reads ENHRY; CDR2 reads SYGVKD. Sequencing input: naive CD4+ T cells sorted from blood. Subset reported: CD45RA+ positively selected. The sequence was obtained from a man under 40 in good health. This chain links TRBV10-3 with TRBJ2-1, with 7 bases matching TRBD2. CDR3 residues: CAILGRERNEQFF. The CDR3 nucleotides are TGTGCCATCCTGGGGCGGGAGAGGAATGAGCAGTTCTTC.